The sequence of this T cell receptor (beta chain) was determined in a study of T cells after yellow fever vaccination. With respect to this clonotype: Its target is not known.

One entry per CDR3 protein, called by TCRdb with MiXCR from the 5' RACE reads. The sample consists of over 250,000 distinct CDR3 sequences, over 4.5% of them appearing once. General study points: Few clonotypes appeared in both CD4 and CD8 compartments. At under 98% for CD4 and approximately 88% for CD8, most primary-vaccination clones showed up again after the booster. From the bulk population, abundant clonotypes could contaminate and appear within FACS-sorted repertoires. The study found a weaker secondary response that peaked faster, day 5 versus 15.

Per the germline V gene, CDR1 is SGHTA and CDR2 is FQGNSA. The CDR3 is 14 amino acids. After removal of 5 bases from V and 6 bases from J, the junction contained 5 bases not matched to a gene. The clonotype was recovered from a young man who received the YFV17D yellow fever vaccine. This sequence joins TRBV7-2 and TRBJ2-1, with 9 bases matching TRBD1. Sequenced here: CD4+ T cells sorted from PBMCs, sampled on the day of the yellow fever booster vaccination. CDR3 bases: TGTGCCAGCAGCCCGGACAGGGGCAGCAATGAGCAGTTCTTC. Protein product: CASSPDRGSNEQFF.